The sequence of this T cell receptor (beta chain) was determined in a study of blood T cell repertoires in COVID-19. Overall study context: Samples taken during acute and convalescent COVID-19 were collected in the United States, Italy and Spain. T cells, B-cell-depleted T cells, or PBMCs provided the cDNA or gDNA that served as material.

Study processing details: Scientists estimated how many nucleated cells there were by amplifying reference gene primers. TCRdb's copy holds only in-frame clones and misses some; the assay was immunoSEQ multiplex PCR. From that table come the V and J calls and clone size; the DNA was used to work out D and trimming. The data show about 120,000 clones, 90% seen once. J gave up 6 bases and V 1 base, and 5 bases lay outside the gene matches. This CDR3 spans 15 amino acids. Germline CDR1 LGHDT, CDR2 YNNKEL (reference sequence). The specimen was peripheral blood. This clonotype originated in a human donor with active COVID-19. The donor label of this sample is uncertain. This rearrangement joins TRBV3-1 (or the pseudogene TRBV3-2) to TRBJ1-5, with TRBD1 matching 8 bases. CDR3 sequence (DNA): TGTGCCAGCAGCCAAGGGTGGCAGGGGGCTCAGCCCCAGCATTTT. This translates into CASSQGWQGAQPQHF.